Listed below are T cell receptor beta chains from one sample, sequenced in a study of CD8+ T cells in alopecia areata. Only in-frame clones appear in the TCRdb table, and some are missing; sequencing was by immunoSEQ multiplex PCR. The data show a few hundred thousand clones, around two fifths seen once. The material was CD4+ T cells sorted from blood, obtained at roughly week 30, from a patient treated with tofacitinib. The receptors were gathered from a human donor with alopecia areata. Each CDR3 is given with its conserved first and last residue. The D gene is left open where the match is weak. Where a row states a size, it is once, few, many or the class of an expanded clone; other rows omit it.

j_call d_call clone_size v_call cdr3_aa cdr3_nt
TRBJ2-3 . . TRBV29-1 CSVPALDTQYF TGCAGCGTGCCGGCGTTAGATACGCAGTATTTT
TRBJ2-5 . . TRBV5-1 CASSLKARRETQYF TGCGCCAGCAGCTTAAAAGCCAGGAGAGAGACCCAGTACTTC
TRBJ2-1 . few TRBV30 CAWSTGALSREQFF TGTGCCTGGAGCACGGGGGCCCTCAGTCGAGAGCAGTTCTTC
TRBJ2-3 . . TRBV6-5 CASRTLGPPTDTQYF TGTGCCAGCAGAACTCTCGGACCACCCACAGATACGCAGTATTTT
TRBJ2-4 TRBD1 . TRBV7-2 CASSSPPGQGANIQYF TGTGCCAGCAGCTCCCCACCGGGACAGGGGGCAAACATTCAGTACTTC
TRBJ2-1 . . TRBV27 CASRTRAVPYNEQFF TGTGCCAGCAGAACACGAGCCGTCCCCTACAATGAGCAGTTCTTC
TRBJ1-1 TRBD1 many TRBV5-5 CASSWSGQGNTEAFF TGTGCCAGCAGCTGGTCGGGACAGGGGAACACTGAAGCTTTCTTT
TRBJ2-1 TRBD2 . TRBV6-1 CASSQLAGGPHEQFF TGTGCCAGCAGCCAACTAGCGGGAGGGCCCCATGAGCAGTTCTTC
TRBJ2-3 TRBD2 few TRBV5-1 CASSSRLAGGPDTQYF TGCGCCAGCAGCTCCCGACTAGCGGGGGGCCCAGATACGCAGTATTTT
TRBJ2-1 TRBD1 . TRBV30 CAWKKTGTANNEQFF TGTGCCTGGAAGAAAACCGGGACAGCCAACAATGAGCAGTTCTTC
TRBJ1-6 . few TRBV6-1 CASSDLSNSPLHF TGTGCCAGCAGTGATCTTTCTAATTCACCCCTCCACTTT
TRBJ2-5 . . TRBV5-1 CASSLDSVTQYF TGCGCCAGCAGCTTGGATTCGGTGACCCAGTACTTC
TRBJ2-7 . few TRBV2 CASDTFSYEQYF TGTGCCAGCGACACATTCTCCTACGAGCAGTACTTC
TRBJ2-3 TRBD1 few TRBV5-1 CASSGTGLPSDTQYF TGCGCCAGCAGCGGGACAGGTTTACCCTCTGATACGCAGTATTTT
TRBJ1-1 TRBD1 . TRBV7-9 CASKSDRLNTEAFF TGTGCCAGCAAATCGGACAGGTTGAACACTGAAGCTTTCTTT
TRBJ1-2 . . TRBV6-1 CASRSHNYGYTF TGTGCCAGCAGAAGCCATAACTATGGCTACACCTTC
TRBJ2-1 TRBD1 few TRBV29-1 CSVAGQKEQFF TGCAGCGTTGCGGGACAGAAGGAGCAGTTCTTC
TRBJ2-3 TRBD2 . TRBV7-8 CASSERLAGDFTDTQYF TGTGCCAGCAGTGAGAGACTAGCGGGGGACTTCACAGATACGCAGTATTTT
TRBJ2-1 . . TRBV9 CASSVEGGPLNEQFF TGTGCCAGCAGCGTAGAGGGGGGACCTCTCAATGAGCAGTTCTTC
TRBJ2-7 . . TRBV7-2 CASSLEGSSGEQYF TGTGCCAGCAGCTTAGAAGGCTCAAGTGGGGAGCAGTACTTC
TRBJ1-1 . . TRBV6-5 CASSSVNTEAFF TGTGCCAGTTCGTCGGTGAACACTGAAGCTTTCTTT
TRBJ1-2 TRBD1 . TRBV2 CASSVGQVLGYTF TGTGCCAGCAGCGTGGGACAGGTCTTAGGCTACACCTTC
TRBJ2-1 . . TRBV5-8 CASSFNYGSYNEQFF TGTGCCAGCAGCTTTAACTACGGGTCCTACAATGAGCAGTTCTTC
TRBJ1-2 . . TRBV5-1 CASSFGQTTNYGYTF TGCGCCAGCAGCTTTGGGCAGACTACCAACTATGGCTACACCTTC
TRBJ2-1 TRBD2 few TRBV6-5 CASSSLSSGRGNEQFF TGTGCCAGCAGTTCCCTTTCTAGCGGGAGGGGCAATGAGCAGTTCTTC
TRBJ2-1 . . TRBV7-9 CASSLVHNEQFF TGTGCCAGCAGCTTAGTCCACAATGAGCAGTTCTTC
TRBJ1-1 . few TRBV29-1 CSVARNTEAFF TGCAGCGTAGCAAGGAACACTGAAGCTTTCTTT
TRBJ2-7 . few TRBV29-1 CSVTRGSSYEQYF TGCAGCGTCACGAGGGGAAGCTCCTACGAGCAGTACTTC
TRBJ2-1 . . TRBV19 CASNKQGSSYNEQFF TGTGCCAGTAATAAGCAGGGGAGCTCCTACAATGAGCAGTTCTTC
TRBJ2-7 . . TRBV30 CARSASGAREQYF TGTGCCCGGAGCGCCTCGGGGGCCCGCGAGCAGTACTTC
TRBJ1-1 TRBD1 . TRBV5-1 CASSWQGDGRTEAFF TGCGCCAGCAGCTGGCAGGGGGACGGGAGGACTGAAGCTTTCTTT